These 14 T cell receptor beta chains share one sample of origin, sequenced in a study of post-analysis software for immune sequencing data. Tagging with unique molecular identifiers was a feature of the TCR beta cDNA libraries. TCRdb called the PCR reads again in MiXCR, with one record for every CDR3 protein. The sample comprises fewer than 850,000 distinct CDR3 sequences, about 43% of which are singletons, and roughly 4.4% rests with the top ten. The study, taken as a whole, reports: Comparison of patients with controls showed roughly five TRBV segments more frequent in patients, TRBV5-6, TRBV5-1 and TRBV20-1 among them.

These receptors lack a known antigen. Sequencing was done on a sample of blood. All receptors come from a girl aged 10-17 years with multiple sclerosis.

CDR3 loop: CSVDPRGAQYF. DNA of the CDR3: TGCAGCGTTGACCCTAGAGGAGCGCAGTATTTT. The chain recombines TRBV29-1 with TRBJ2-3, with no clear D. The germline V gene has CDR1 SQVTM and CDR2 ANQGSEA. This CDR3 contains 11 residues. Trimming pared 3 bases from V and 10 bases from J, leaving 11 bases between.

This clonotype was seen a few times. The chain employs TRBV28 and TRBJ1-2; 7 positions agree with TRBD1. The CDR3 length is 14 residues. CDR1 MDHEN and CDR2 SYDVKM come from the germline V gene. J lost 3 bases, V lost 2 bases, and 3 bases had no gene match. The DNA for the CDR3 is TGTGCCAGCAGTTTAGGGACAGCGGACTATGGCTACACCTTC. Its protein product is CASSLGTADYGYTF.

V gene TRBV20-1 combines with J gene TRBJ2-3, with D perhaps matching TRBD1 or TRBD2 (6 bases each). Trimming removed 5 bases from V and 2 bases from J, with 20 bases in between. CDR3 length: 16 residues. Germline V gene data show CDR1 as DFQATT and CDR2 as SNEGSKA (reference sequence). The DNA for the CDR3 is TGCAGTGCTGCCAGAGGGGGGCTTACGTACACAGATACGCAGTATTTT. Translating gives CSAARGGLTYTDTQYF.

The V and J genes are TRBV18 and TRBJ2-1; 13 bases line up with TRBD2. In germline, CDR1 is KGHSH, CDR2 LQKENI. The CDR3 totals 15 residues. V lost 6 bases to trimming and J lost 6 bases; unmatched junction nucleotides: 5. CDR3 bases: TGTGCCAGCTCCTATACTAGCGGGAGGGCCAATGAGCAGTTCTTC. Protein sequence: CASSYTSGRANEQFF. Looking up the rest from reference TRBV18 and TRBJ2-1 gives the full variable domain: NAGVMQNPRHLVRRRGQEARLRCSPMKGHSHVYWYRQLPEEGLKFMVYLQKENIIDESGMPKERFSAEFPKEGPSILRIQQVVRGDSAAYFCASSYTSGRANEQFFGPGTRLTVL.

This clonotype was observed a few times. The chain employs TRBV6-6 and TRBJ1-1; D gene unclear. Per germline, CDR1 MNHNY and CDR2 SVGAGI (reference sequence). The V and J ends lost 6 bases and 0 bases respectively, with 14 bases between them. This CDR3 comprises 15 residues. CDR3 in amino acids: CASRSPAEMNTEAFF. The DNA for the CDR3 is TGTGCCAGCAGGTCACCAGCCGAGATGAACACTGAAGCTTTCTTT.

This clonotype was observed a handful of times. This chain joins TRBV20-1 and TRBJ2-1; 9 bases line up with TRBD1. The J call could be wrong; TRBJ2-7 is a better fit for the DNA end. Germline-derived CDR1 and CDR2 are DFQATT and SNEGSKA (reference sequence). The CDR3 loop spans 14 amino acids. CDR3 DNA sequence: TGCAGTGCTAGCCGGGACAGGGTTACCTACGAGCAGTACTTC. Translated, it gives CSASRDRVTYEQYF.

The genes are TRBV10-3 and TRBJ2-3, with TRBD2 identical over 7 bases. The CDR3 totals 16 residues. With 5 bases clipped from V and 1 base from J, the junction kept 9 bases outside the gene matches. Germline CDR1 is ENHRY and CDR2 is SYGVKD. Written as DNA, the CDR3 is TGTGCCATCAGTCAATCGATAGGGAGGGGCACAGATACGCAGTATTTT. This sequence encodes CAISQSIGRGTDTQYF.

CDR3 sequence reads: CASRPGDDYNSPLHF. In DNA form, the CDR3 reads TGTGCCAGCAGGCCAGGGGACGACTATAATTCACCCCTCCACTTT. This chain connects TRBV28 to TRBJ1-6, with D possibly TRBD1 on 6 matching bases. Germline V gives CDR1 MDHEN, CDR2 SYDVKM. There are 15 residues in the CDR3. V was clipped by 6 bases and J by 3 bases, with 12 bases between them.

This rearrangement joins TRBV11-2 to TRBJ1-1; the D gene is possibly TRBD1 (5 bases). Germline CDR1 SGHAT, CDR2 FQNNGV. CDR3 length: 14 amino acids. With 4 bases removed from V and 10 bases from J, the gap between germline ends came to 19 bases. The CDR3 DNA follows: TGTGCCAGCAGCTCCTCAAATTGGGGCCAGGCAGCTTTCTTT. It codes for CASSSSNWGQAAFF.

The rearrangement joins TRBV7-2 to TRBJ1-5; 7 bases agree with TRBD1. Germline V CDR1 and CDR2: SGHTA, FQGNSA. V lost 7 bases, J lost 2 bases, and 8 bases stayed unmatched. This CDR3 has 15 amino acids. The CDR3 sequence is CASTQGGGGNQPQHF. CDR3 in DNA: TGTGCCAGCACCCAAGGAGGGGGCGGCAATCAGCCCCAGCATTTT. Full variable domain (outside the CDR3, taken from reference TRBV7-2 and TRBJ1-5): GAGVSQSPSNKVTEKGKDVELRCDPISGHTALYWYRQSLGQGLEFLIYFQGNSAPDKSGLPSDRFSAERTGGSVSTLTIQRTQQEDSAVYLCASTQGGGGNQPQHFGDGTRLSIL.

The chain joins TRBV12-3 or TRBV12-4 to TRBJ2-7, with D maybe TRBD1 (6 bases). Between the trimmed V and J ends, which lost 4 bases and 5 bases, there was a span of 18 bases. The CDR3 covers 15 residues. CDR3 DNA: TGTGCCAGCAGTTCCACCGGGACACTACGGAACGAGCAGTACTTC. Its translation is CASSSTGTLRNEQYF.

J is TRBJ2-2 and V is TRBV6-5; D not resolved. CDR3 length equals 18 residues. Germline CDR1 and CDR2: MNHEY and SVGAGI. Deletions cut 0 bases from V and 3 bases from J, with 17 bases between. CDR3 region: CASSYSKAGWGDTGELFF. The DNA of the CDR3 is TGTGCCAGCAGTTACTCGAAGGCCGGTTGGGGTGACACCGGGGAGCTGTTTTTT.

This clonotype has a single count. The chain is built from TRBV25-1 and TRBJ2-3; 7 bases agree with TRBD1. The CDR3 loop spans 15 amino acids. Germline CDR1 reads MGHDK; CDR2 reads SYGVNS. The V and J ends lost 2 bases and 14 bases, in that order; junction bases with no gene match: 16. CDR3 nucleotide sequence: TGTGCCAGCAGTGAACGGGTGACAGGGTCCAGCACTAGGTATTTT. It encodes CASSERVTGSSTRYF.

This clonotype came up a few times. This chain joins TRBV20-1 and TRBJ2-7, with D tentatively TRBD2 (7 bases). This CDR3 has 13 amino acids. CDR1 DFQATT and CDR2 SNEGSKA come from the germline V gene (reference sequence). Trimming removed 5 bases from V and 4 bases from J, with 15 bases in between. The CDR3: CSAYRGGSYEQYF. CDR3 nucleotides: TGCAGTGCTTATAGGGGGGGATCTTACGAGCAGTACTTC.